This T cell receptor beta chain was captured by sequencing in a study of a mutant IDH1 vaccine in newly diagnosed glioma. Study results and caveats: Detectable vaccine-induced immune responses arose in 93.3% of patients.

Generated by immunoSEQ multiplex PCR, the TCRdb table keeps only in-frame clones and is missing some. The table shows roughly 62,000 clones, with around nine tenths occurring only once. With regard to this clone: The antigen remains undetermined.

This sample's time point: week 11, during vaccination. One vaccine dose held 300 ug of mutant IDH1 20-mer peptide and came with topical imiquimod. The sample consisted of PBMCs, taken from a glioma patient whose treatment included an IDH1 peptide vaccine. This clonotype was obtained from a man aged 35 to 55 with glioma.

This CDR3 is CASSEDRGPPDTQYF. The CDR3 bases are TGTGCCAGCAGCGAGGACAGGGGGCCGCCGGATACGCAGTATTTT. V gene TRBV6-1 combines with J gene TRBJ2-3, with 11 bases aligning to TRBD1. The CDR3 totals 15 residues. CDR1 and CDR2 (germline): MNHNS, SASEGT. With 6 bases clipped from V and 6 bases from J, the junction kept 8 bases outside the gene matches.